The TCR beta chain described here comes from a study of monozygotic twins with cystic fibrosis. Clones were sequenced by immunoSEQ multiplex PCR, and TCRdb holds only the in-frame ones, with some missing. The data show 25,000 to 30,000 clones, less than 95% seen once. CDR3 length: 12 residues. In germline, CDR1 is KGHSH, CDR2 LQKENI. The V and J ends lost 6 bases and 6 bases respectively, with 10 bases between them. The sample taken for sequencing was blood. The chain links TRBV18 to TRBJ2-3; D is unresolved. The clonotype originates from a girl under 10 years old with cystic fibrosis. CDR3 sequence reads: CASSRLDDTQYF. Written as DNA, the CDR3 is TGTGCCAGCTCTAGGTTGGACGATACGCAGTATTTT.